Presented here are 26 T cell receptor beta chains from one specimen sequenced in a study of T cell repertoires in cytomegalovirus infection. One entry per CDR3 protein, called by TCRdb with MiXCR from the reads. The sample includes around 710,000 distinct CDR3 sequences, just under 30% of them seen just once. Their recognized antigens are unknown. The material sequenced was cultured CD8+ T cells from PBMCs, taken from culture after CMV antigen stimulation. Every receptor here comes from a human donor in good health (CMV status not recorded). Some clones in this sample may be carry-over from other donors' samples.

This clonotype has just a few counts. The chain joins TRBV28 to TRBJ2-7, with D possibly being TRBD2 (5 bases). The germline V gene encodes CDR1 MDHEN and CDR2 SYDVKM. The CDR3 is 13 amino acids. DNA of the CDR3: TGTGCCAGCAGTTTTAGTTCGGGGTTTGCGGTCGACGTC. It encodes CASSFSSGFAVDV.

In its sample, this clonotype was seen a few times. V usage is TRBV6-5 and J usage is TRBJ2-1; 14 positions agree with TRBD2. CDR1 and CDR2 (germline): MNHEY, SVGAGI. The CDR3 totals 15 residues. V shed 5 bases and J 6 bases; nucleotides not matched to a gene: 3. Here the CDR3 DNA reads TGTGCCAGCAGTGTGGGACTAGCGGGGGCCAATGAGCAGTTCTTC. The encoded protein is CASSVGLAGANEQFF.

This clonotype has just a few counts. CDR3 sequence reads: CASSLTDEQYF. CDR3 DNA sequence: TGTGCCAGCAGCTTAACAGACGAGCAGTACTTC. This chain connects TRBV7-8 to TRBJ2-7; D unresolved. This CDR3 has 11 amino acids. Germline loops: CDR1 SGHVS, CDR2 FQNEAQ. Trimming pared 2 bases from V and 5 bases from J, leaving 4 bases between.

The chain joins TRBV6-1 to TRBJ2-7, with 9 nucleotides matching TRBD1. Germline CDR1 MNHNS, CDR2 SASEGT. The CDR3 runs 15 residues. J was trimmed by 5 bases and V by 2 bases; bases with no gene match: 7. CDR3: CASSEPITGGDEQYV. CDR3 nucleotide sequence: TGTGCCAGCAGTGAACCCATAACAGGGGGCGACGAGCAGTACGTC.

In its sample, this clonotype was seen many times. V and J are TRBV12-3 or TRBV12-4 and TRBJ1-2; the D gene is possibly TRBD1 (5 bases). The CDR3 sequence is 12 residues long. V was clipped by 6 bases and J by 5 bases, with 10 bases between them. The DNA for the CDR3 is TGTGCCAGCAGAACGGGACCGTATGGCTACACCTTC. Translating gives CASRTGPYGYTF.

This clonotype has more than one count but fewer than ten. The V gene is TRBV19, the J gene TRBJ1-1; 10 nucleotides line up with TRBD1. V lost 9 bases to trimming and J lost 4 bases; unmatched junction nucleotides: 5. Germline V CDR1 and CDR2: LNHDA, SQIVND (reference sequence). CDR3 size: 13 residues. CDR3 residues: CASFRTGGTEAFF. CDR3 sequence (DNA): TGTGCCAGCTTCCGGACAGGGGGCACTGAAGCTTTCTTT.

This rearrangement joins TRBV6-6 to TRBJ1-1, with 7 nucleotides matching TRBD1. Trimming cost V 5 bases and J 2 bases; bases outside gene matches: 8. Germline loops: CDR1 MNHNY, CDR2 SVGAGI (reference sequence). The CDR3 consists of 15 residues. The CDR3 here is CASSGDRQVNTEAFF. The DNA of the CDR3 is TGTGCCAGCAGTGGGGACAGACAGGTCAACACTGAAGCTTTCTTT.

This clonotype was counted at least ten times. This sequence joins TRBV7-2 and TRBJ1-5; D unresolved. Trimming took off 2 bases at V and 0 bases at J, with 8 bases between the two ends. The CDR3 is 15 residues long. Germline values: CDR1 SGHTA, CDR2 FQGNSA. The CDR3 loop reads CASSLKPDSNQPQHF. CDR3 coding DNA: TGTGCCAGCAGCTTAAAACCGGATAGCAATCAGCCCCAGCATTTT.

The chain uses TRBV12-3 or TRBV12-4 and TRBJ1-5; D is uncertain. V was trimmed by 7 bases and J by 0 bases, leaving 13 bases between them. This CDR3 is 15 amino acids long. CDR3 in DNA: TGTGCCAGCACCTACGTCGAGTTTAGCAATCAGCCCCAGCATTTT. It yields the protein CASTYVEFSNQPQHF.

J is TRBJ2-7 and V is TRBV20-1; tentative D call: TRBD1 (6 bases). The germline gives CDR1 DFQATT, CDR2 SNEGSKA (reference sequence). Trimming shortened V by 2 bases and J by 5 bases, and 13 bases separated the two germline ends. The CDR3 length is 13 residues. CDR3 sequence reads: CSARSRGKNEQYF. The CDR3 DNA sequence: TGCAGTGCTAGAAGCAGGGGAAAGAACGAGCAGTACTTC.

This clonotype has a count of ten or more. The chain combines TRBV7-2 with TRBJ2-1; 7 nucleotides agree with TRBD1. This CDR3 has 14 amino acids. V was clipped by 3 bases and J by 4 bases; unmatched bases: 3. CDR1 SGHTA and CDR2 FQGNSA come from the germline V gene. In DNA form, the CDR3 reads TGTGCCAGCAGCTTCGGGACAGCTTACAATGAGCAGTTCTTC. This gives the protein CASSFGTAYNEQFF.

The DNA for the CDR3 is TGCAGTGCTAGACCCGGGACAGGGGACGTTGTTAGCAATCAGCCCCAGCATTTT. Its protein is CSARPGTGDVVSNQPQHF. The chain has TRBV20-1 and TRBJ1-5, with TRBD1 matching over 10 bases. This CDR3 is 18 amino acids long. The V segment lost 2 bases and the J segment 0 bases; nucleotides outside the gene matches: 10. Germline lookup yields CDR1 DFQATT and CDR2 SNEGSKA (reference sequence).

The chain joins TRBV7-2 to TRBJ2-1, with D unclear. The CDR3 runs to 10 residues. Germline V gene lookup returns CDR1 SGHTA and CDR2 FQGNSA. V lost 8 bases, J lost 9 bases, and 8 bases lay in between. The CDR3 is CASREVEQFF. CDR3 in DNA: TGTGCCAGCCGTGAGGTTGAGCAGTTCTTC.

This clonotype has ten or more counts. This sequence joins TRBV7-2 and TRBJ1-1, with TRBD1 matching 10 bases. The V gene's germline CDR1 is SGHTA and CDR2 FQGNSA. The CDR3 runs 15 residues. The trim removed 6 bases at V and 4 bases at J, leaving 8 bases unmatched. CDR3 sequence: CASRPDRGVGTEAFF. The DNA for the CDR3 is TGTGCCAGCAGGCCGGACAGGGGGGTGGGCACTGAAGCTTTCTTT.

The chain joins TRBV24-1 to TRBJ2-1; 12 bases align to TRBD2. The CDR3 spans 18 residues. After removal of 5 bases from V and 2 bases from J, the junction contained 9 bases not matched to a gene. Germline V gene lookup returns CDR1 KGHDR and CDR2 SFDVKD. In nucleotides, the CDR3 is TGTGCCACCAGTGGATCTAGCGGGGGGGCCATCGCCTACAATGAGCAGTTCTTC. Encoded protein: CATSGSSGGAIAYNEQFF.

The chain employs TRBV27 and TRBJ2-3; D not certain. The V end was cut by 4 bases, the J end by 3 bases, with 8 bases between. This CDR3 spans 13 amino acids. CDR1 is MNHEY, CDR2 SMNVEV, per germline (reference sequence). The CDR3 reads CASSSDQTDTQYF. The CDR3, as DNA: TGTGCCAGCAGTTCCGATCAGACAGATACGCAGTATTTT.

This chain joins TRBV20-1 and TRBJ2-7, with D possibly matching TRBD1 (6 bases). Germline V CDR1 and CDR2: DFQATT, SNEGSKA (reference sequence). The V end was cut by 0 bases, the J end by 3 bases, with 12 bases between. This CDR3 spans 14 amino acids. This chain's CDR3 is CSARDPGQRYEQYV. For the CDR3, the DNA is TGCAGTGCTAGAGACCCTGGACAGCGCTACGAGCAGTACGTC.

The V call is TRBV11-2, the J call TRBJ2-4, with D possibly matching TRBD1 (5 bases). CDR1 is SGHAT, CDR2 FQNNGV, per germline. The CDR3 totals 15 residues. V was shortened by 5 bases and J by 5 bases, with 16 bases between the two germline ends. Here the CDR3 DNA reads TGTGCCAGCAGCAGCGTTAGGACAAGGGAAAACATTCAGTACTTC. Translating it yields CASSSVRTRENIQYF.

V and J are TRBV20-1 and TRBJ1-5, with 9 positions matching TRBD1. V was pared by 1 base and J by 1 base, with 2 bases of the junction left unmatched. The germline V gene encodes CDR1 DFQATT and CDR2 SNEGSKA (reference sequence). CDR3 size: 15 residues. The CDR3 DNA follows: TGCAGTGCTAGAGCGGACAGGGGAAGCAATCAGCCCCAGCATTTT. Protein product: CSARADRGSNQPQHF.

This clonotype was seen a few times. This chain connects TRBV5-5 to TRBJ2-5; TRBD1 aligns across 8 bases. Germline V gene sequence: CDR1 SGHKS, CDR2 YYEKEE (reference sequence). V dropped 3 bases and J dropped 9; count of bases not matched to a gene: 7. The CDR3 totals 13 residues. CDR3 loop: CASSWTGRISQYF. CDR3 DNA sequence: TGTGCCAGCAGCTGGACAGGGCGGATCTCCCAGTACTTC.

V is TRBV7-2 and J is TRBJ1-1, with 8 bases identical to TRBD1. The germline V gene encodes CDR1 SGHTA and CDR2 FQGNSA. V was pared by 1 base and J by 1 base, with 5 bases of the junction left unmatched. This CDR3 comprises 16 residues. The DNA of the CDR3 is TGTGCCAGCAGCTTAGGTTCTGGACAGGGGAACACTGAAGCTTTCTTT. Its translation: CASSLGSGQGNTEAFF. Full variable domain (remainder filled in from reference TRBV7-2 and TRBJ1-1): GAGVSQSPSNKVTEKGKDVELRCDPISGHTALYWYRQSLGQGLEFLIYFQGNSAPDKSGLPSDRFSAERTGGSVSTLTIQRTQQEDSAVYLCASSLGSGQGNTEAFFGQGTRLTVV.

The chain combines TRBV7-3 with TRBJ2-3, with D unresolved. The V gene lost 4 bases and the J gene lost 5 bases, with 13 bases spanning the gap. The CDR3 loop spans 14 amino acids. From germline, CDR1 is SGHTA and CDR2 FQGTGA. CDR3 nucleotides: TGTGCCAGCAGCTACAGTAGCCCGGGAGATACGCAGTATTTT. Protein sequence: CASSYSSPGDTQYF.

This clonotype was seen only a few times. The rearrangement joins TRBV15 to TRBJ2-1; D call uncertain. The CDR3 has 12 residues. Germline V CDR1 and CDR2: LNHNV, YYDKDF (reference sequence). V was pared by 1 base and J by 10 bases, with 8 bases between. In nucleotides, the CDR3 is TGTGCCACCAGCAGAGCGTCGCCAGAGCAGTTCTTC. This translates into CATSRASPEQFF.

This clonotype was seen more than once but under ten times. V usage is TRBV7-2 and J usage is TRBJ1-4; 8 bases align to TRBD1. The CDR3 sequence is 18 residues long. J was trimmed by 6 bases and V by 0 bases; bases with no gene match: 12. Germline CDR1 SGHTA, CDR2 FQGNSA. The CDR3 DNA sequence: TGTGCCAGCAGCTTAGCGCTATTGGACAGGGAAGGTCATGAAAAACTGTTTTTT. It specifies CASSLALLDREGHEKLFF.

This clonotype was seen only a few times. V and J are TRBV4-3 and TRBJ2-3; 10 bases fit TRBD2. The germline CDR1 and CDR2 sequences are LGHNA and YSLEER. This CDR3 has 16 residues. V trimming: 1 base; J trimming: 4 bases; junction bases outside the gene matches: 5. The CDR3 DNA is TGCGCCAGCAGCCAAGTCGGAGCGGGGGGGCCAGATACGCAGTATTTT. Translated, it gives CASSQVGAGGPDTQYF.

The CDR3 region is CASSLTSWGQETQYF. CDR3 nucleotides: TGCGCCAGCAGCTTGACTAGCTGGGGGCAAGAGACCCAGTACTTC. The V and J genes are TRBV5-1 and TRBJ2-5; D may be TRBD2 (6 bases). CDR3 length equals 15 residues. The germline gives CDR1 SGHRS, CDR2 YFSETQ. V shed 1 base and J shed 2 bases, with 12 bases lying between them.